This is a list of T cell receptor beta chains from one sample in a study of cytomegalovirus exposure and HLA in healthy donors. Generated by immunoSEQ multiplex PCR, the TCRdb table keeps only in-frame clones and is missing some. The data contain 95,000 to 150,000 clones, around 67% of them seen just once; the ten biggest clones take up 4.1%. The sequenced material came from PBMCs. These receptor sequences come from a woman aged 40-49 years in good health and CMV-seronegative. Both conserved end residues are part of each CDR3. A D gene is named only where the DNA matches it firmly. Clone size is given for some rows only: seen once, a few or many times, or a class if the clone is expanded.

>TRBV6-5|NA|NA|TRBJ2-5
CASSYGGGGQETQYF
TGTGCCAGCAGTTACGGGGGGGGCGGGCAAGAGACCCAGTACTTC
>TRBV7-2|TRBD1|NA|TRBJ2-4
CASSPGQGVDIQYF
TGTGCCAGCAGCCCCGGACAGGGAGTGGACATTCAGTACTTC
>TRBV12-5|NA|NA|TRBJ2-5
CASGLILRQAQETQYF
TGTGCTAGTGGTTTGATCCTTCGACAGGCCCAAGAGACCCAGTACTTC
>TRBV7-9|TRBD1|few|TRBJ1-6
CASSLAGGVHNSPLHF
TGTGCCAGCAGCTTAGCAGGGGGCGTCCATAATTCACCCCTCCACTTT
>TRBV2|TRBD1|NA|TRBJ1-5
CASKAGTGNQPQHF
TGTGCCAGCAAGGCTGGGACAGGCAATCAGCCCCAGCATTTT
>TRBV6-1|TRBD1|NA|TRBJ2-1
CATPAGQGSYNEQFF
TGTGCCACCCCCGCAGGACAGGGCTCCTACAATGAGCAGTTCTTC
>TRBV7-2|TRBD1|NA|TRBJ1-4
CASSLVAGGPEKLFF
TGTGCCAGCAGCTTAGTGGCAGGGGGCCCAGAAAAACTGTTTTTT
>TRBV19|TRBD2|NA|TRBJ2-1
CASSSHSGGYNEQFF
TGTGCCAGTAGTAGTCATAGCGGGGGCTACAATGAGCAGTTCTTC
>TRBV28|NA|NA|TRBJ2-3
CASSKGVITDTQYF
TGTGCCAGCAGCAAGGGGGTCATCACAGATACGCAGTATTTT
>TRBV20-1|NA|NA|TRBJ1-2
CSVPHGGYTF
TGCAGTGTTCCACATGGTGGCTACACCTTC
>TRBV9|TRBD2|NA|TRBJ2-7
CASSGGPLTSGDPEQYF
TGTGCCAGCAGCGGCGGCCCGTTGACTAGCGGGGACCCCGAGCAGTACTTC
>TRBV7-9|NA|few|TRBJ1-3
CASSPSGSGLGNTIYF
TGTGCCAGCAGCCCTAGCGGGTCTGGACTTGGAAACACCATATATTTT
>TRBV29-1|NA|NA|TRBJ2-2
CSVQTSRPNTGELFF
TGCAGCGTTCAGACGAGCAGGCCCAATACCGGGGAGCTGTTTTTT
>TRBV13|NA|NA|TRBJ2-3
CASSLPRVTDTQYF
TGTGCCAGCAGCTTACCGAGAGTGACAGATACGCAGTATTTT
>TRBV28|NA|NA|TRBJ1-2
CASDGGTRNYGYTF
TGTGCCAGTGACGGGGGTACGCGCAACTATGGCTACACCTTC
>TRBV19|NA|NA|TRBJ1-2
CASSIDPGFQPYTF
TGTGCCAGTAGTATAGATCCGGGGTTTCAGCCCTACACCTTC
>TRBV19|TRBD1|once|TRBJ1-1
CASSQGVGERAFF
TGTGCCAGTAGTCAGGGGGTCGGAGAGCGAGCTTTCTTT
>TRBV19|NA|NA|TRBJ2-7
CASRLRQGQYEQYF
TGTGCCAGTCGTCTTCGGCAGGGGCAATACGAGCAGTACTTC
>TRBV9|NA|NA|TRBJ1-3
CASSGSSGNTIYF
TGTGCCAGCAGCGGTTCGAGTGGAAACACCATATATTTT
>TRBV19|TRBD1|NA|TRBJ2-3
CASSIAGDSTSTDTQYF
TGTGCCAGTAGTATAGCTGGGGACAGCACTAGCACAGATACGCAGTATTTT
>TRBV12-5|TRBD2|NA|TRBJ2-5
CASGSSGGAETQYF
TGTGCTAGTGGTTCTAGCGGGGGGGCTGAGACCCAGTACTTC
>TRBV28|NA|NA|TRBJ2-1
CASSSRDEQFF
TGTGCCAGCAGTTCGCGAGATGAGCAGTTCTTC
>TRBV7-3|TRBD1|NA|TRBJ2-1
CASSLIGTGLNEQFF
TGTGCCAGCAGCTTAATAGGGACAGGATTAAATGAGCAGTTCTTC
>TRBV19|NA|NA|TRBJ1-4
CASSPQFTNEKLFF
TGTGCCAGTAGCCCACAGTTTACTAATGAAAAACTGTTTTTT
>TRBV28|TRBD1|once|TRBJ1-1
CASRSIQGAEAFF
TGTGCCAGCAGGAGTATACAGGGGGCTGAAGCTTTCTTT
>TRBV4-3|NA|NA|TRBJ2-1
CASSQDFERGYNEQFF
TGCGCCAGCAGCCAAGATTTTGAACGGGGATACAATGAGCAGTTCTTC
>TRBV7-9|NA|once|TRBJ1-2
CASSLGDMVTF
TGTGCCAGCAGCTTAGGTGACATGGTCACCTTC
>TRBV18|TRBD1|NA|TRBJ1-2
CASSQQTGGEASYTF
TGTGCCAGCTCACAACAAACAGGGGGCGAAGCGAGCTACACCTTC
>TRBV7-2|NA|NA|TRBJ2-1
CASSLGQSPYNEQFF
TGTGCCAGCAGCTTAGGACAGAGCCCCTACAATGAGCAGTTCTTC
>TRBV18|TRBD1|NA|TRBJ1-1
CASSRPTDRGFYTEAFF
TGTGCCAGCTCACGACCGACGGACAGGGGGTTCTACACTGAAGCTTTCTTT
>TRBV2|NA|NA|TRBJ1-1
CASSLGVLGEAFF
TGTGCCAGCAGTTTGGGAGTGCTAGGTGAAGCTTTCTTT
>TRBV6-1|NA|NA|TRBJ2-7
CASSVTKGSFWVF
TGTGCCAGCAGTGTGACCAAGGGGTCCTTCTGGGTCTTC
>TRBV6-1|NA|once|TRBJ2-7
CASEEGSGESYEQYF
TGTGCCAGCGAAGAAGGGTCAGGGGAAAGCTACGAGCAGTACTTC
>TRBV6-1|NA|once|TRBJ2-3
CASSLEADTQYF
TGTGCCAGCAGTTTAGAAGCAGATACGCAGTATTTT
>TRBV6-5|TRBD1|NA|TRBJ2-7
CASSYRDSYEQYF
TGTGCCAGCAGTTACCGGGACAGCTACGAGCAGTACTTC
>TRBV19|TRBD2|NA|TRBJ2-1
CASKAGTSDTYNEQFF
TGTGCCAGTAAGGCCGGGACTAGCGATACCTACAATGAGCAGTTCTTC
>TRBV6-4|TRBD2|NA|TRBJ2-1
CASSDKTSGSNEQFF
TGTGCCAGCAGTGATAAGACTAGCGGGAGTAATGAGCAGTTCTTC
>TRBV2|TRBD2|NA|TRBJ2-3
CASSDVMGLHPDTQYF
TGTGCCAGCAGTGATGTGATGGGACTACACCCAGATACGCAGTATTTT
>TRBV5-1|TRBD1|once|TRBJ2-3
CASSPGQGEDTQYF
TGCGCCAGCAGCCCCGGACAGGGCGAAGATACGCAGTATTTT
>TRBV9|NA|NA|TRBJ1-2
CASSATVNYGYTF
TGTGCCAGCAGCGCCACAGTGAACTATGGCTACACCTTC
>TRBV21-1|NA|NA|TRBJ2-5
CASSKRETRQETQYF
TGTGCCAGCAGCAAAAGGGAGACACGCCAAGAGACCCAGTACTTC
>TRBV18|NA|NA|TRBJ1-3
CASSRDSHGNTIYF
TGTGCCAGCTCAAGAGACAGCCATGGAAACACCATATATTTT
>TRBV9|NA|NA|TRBJ2-1
CASSAPNSNEQFF
TGTGCCAGCAGTGCCCCCAACTCGAATGAGCAGTTCTTC
>TRBV7-2|TRBD1|NA|TRBJ1-2
CASSLGGQSYGYTF
TGTGCCAGCAGCTTAGGGGGACAGAGCTATGGCTACACCTTC
>TRBV19|NA|NA|TRBJ2-7
CASRETELSYEQYF
TGTGCCAGTAGAGAGACTGAGCTTTCCTACGAGCAGTACTTC
>TRBV11-2|TRBD1|NA|TRBJ1-1
CASSLGQGRGTEAFF
TGTGCCAGCAGCTTAGGACAGGGAAGAGGCACTGAAGCTTTCTTT
>TRBV7-6|NA|NA|TRBJ2-1
CASSSTTSSYNEQFF
TGTGCCAGCAGTTCAACTACCAGCTCCTACAATGAGCAGTTCTTC
>TRBV7-2|NA|NA|TRBJ1-3
CASSLGHSSGNTIYF
TGTGCCAGCAGCTTAGGACATAGCTCTGGAAACACCATATATTTT